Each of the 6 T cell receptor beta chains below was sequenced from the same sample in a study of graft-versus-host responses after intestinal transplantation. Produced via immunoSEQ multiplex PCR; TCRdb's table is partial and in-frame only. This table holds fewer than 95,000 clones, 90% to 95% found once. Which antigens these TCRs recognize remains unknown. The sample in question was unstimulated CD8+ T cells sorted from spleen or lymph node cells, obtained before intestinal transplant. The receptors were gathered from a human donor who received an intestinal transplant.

Written as DNA, the CDR3 is TGTGCCACCAGCAGTTGGGGAAACAGGGGGGTAAGCTCCTACGAGCAGTACTTC. As protein: CATSSWGNRGVSSYEQYF. The rearrangement links TRBV15 to TRBJ2-5; 8 bases map to TRBD1. The J call may be in error: the DNA end matches TRBJ2-7 better. This CDR3 spans 18 amino acids. CDR1 LNHNV and CDR2 YYDKDF come from the germline V gene (reference sequence).

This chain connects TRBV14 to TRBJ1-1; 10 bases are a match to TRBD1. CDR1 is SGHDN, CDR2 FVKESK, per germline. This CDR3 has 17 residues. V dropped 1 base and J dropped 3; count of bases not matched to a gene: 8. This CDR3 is CASSQAPRQGADTEAFF. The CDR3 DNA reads TGTGCCAGCAGCCAAGCCCCCCGACAGGGGGCGGACACTGAAGCTTTCTTT.

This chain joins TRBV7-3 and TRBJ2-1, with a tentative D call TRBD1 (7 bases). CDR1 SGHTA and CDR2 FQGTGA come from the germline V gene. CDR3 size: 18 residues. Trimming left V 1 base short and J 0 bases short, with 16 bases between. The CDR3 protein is CASSLRGGQVLSYNEQFF. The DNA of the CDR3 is TGTGCCAGCAGCTTAAGGGGAGGACAGGTCCTCTCCTACAATGAGCAGTTCTTC.

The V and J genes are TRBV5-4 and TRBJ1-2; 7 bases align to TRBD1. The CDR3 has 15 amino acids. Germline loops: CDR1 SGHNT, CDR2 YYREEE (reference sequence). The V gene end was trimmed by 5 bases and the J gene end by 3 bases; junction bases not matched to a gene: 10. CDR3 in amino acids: CASREQGNYHYGYTF. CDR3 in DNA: TGTGCCAGCAGGGAACAGGGGAATTACCACTATGGCTACACCTTC.

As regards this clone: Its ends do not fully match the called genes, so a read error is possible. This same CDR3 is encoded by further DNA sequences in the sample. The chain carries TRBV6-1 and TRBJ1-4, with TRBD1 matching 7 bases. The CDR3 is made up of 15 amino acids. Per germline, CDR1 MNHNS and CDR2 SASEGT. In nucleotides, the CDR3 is TGTGCCAGCAGTGAAGGACAGGGCGAGAATGAAAAACTGTTTTTC. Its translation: CASSEGQGENEKLFF.

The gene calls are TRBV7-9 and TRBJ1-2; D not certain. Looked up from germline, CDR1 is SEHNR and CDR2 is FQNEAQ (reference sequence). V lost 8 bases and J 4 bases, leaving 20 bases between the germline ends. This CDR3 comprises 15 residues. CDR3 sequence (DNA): TGTGCCAGCTTTGGAAGTACCGAGGCCCTCTATGGCTACACCTTC. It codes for CASFGSTEALYGYTF. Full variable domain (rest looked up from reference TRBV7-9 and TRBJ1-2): DTGVSQNPRHKITKRGQNVTFRCDPISEHNRLYWYRQTLGQGPEFLTYFQNEAQLEKSRLLSDRFSAERPKGSFSTLEIQRTEQGDSAMYLCASFGSTEALYGYTFGSGTRLTVV.